The following is a T cell receptor beta chain sequence with its context. The antigen is not known. These data come from a study of identical twins. Study-wide results and limits: Insertions ran lower in abundant cord blood beta clonotypes, though not in memory repertoires.

Per the germline V gene, CDR1 is LGHDT and CDR2 is YNNKEL (reference sequence). This CDR3 region has 16 residues. The V gene end was trimmed by 4 bases and the J gene end by 7 bases; junction bases not matched to a gene: 13. MiXCR, applied by TCRdb to the 5' RACE reads, yields one record per CDR3 protein. The sample carries a few hundred thousand distinct CDR3 sequences, about 10% recorded once. Healthy Caucasians alone served as donors. What was sequenced was memory T cells sorted from blood. The rearrangement uses TRBV3-1 and TRBJ2-7, with 10 bases matching TRBD1. The receptor was derived from a man aged 50 to 60 in good health. CDR3 in amino acids: CASSPQRGQGFREQYF. The DNA for the CDR3 is TGTGCCAGCAGCCCCCAGCGGGGACAGGGGTTTCGGGAGCAGTACTTC.